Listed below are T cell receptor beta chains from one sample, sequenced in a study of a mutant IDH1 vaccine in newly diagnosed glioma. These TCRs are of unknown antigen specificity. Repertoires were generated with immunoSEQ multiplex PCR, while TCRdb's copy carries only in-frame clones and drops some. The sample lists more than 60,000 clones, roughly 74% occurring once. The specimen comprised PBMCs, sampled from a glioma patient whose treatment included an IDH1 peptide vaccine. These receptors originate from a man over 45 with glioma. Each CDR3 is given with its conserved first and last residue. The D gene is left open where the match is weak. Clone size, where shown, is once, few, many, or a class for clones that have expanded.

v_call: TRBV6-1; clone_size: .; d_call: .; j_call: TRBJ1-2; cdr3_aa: CASSVGTGGYGYTF; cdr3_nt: TGTGCCAGCAGTGTGGGTACTGGGGGCTATGGCTACACCTTC
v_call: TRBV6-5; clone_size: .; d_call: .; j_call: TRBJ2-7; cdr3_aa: CASSSADRSIEQYF; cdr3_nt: TGTGCCAGCAGTTCCGCGGACCGTTCAATCGAGCAGTACTTC
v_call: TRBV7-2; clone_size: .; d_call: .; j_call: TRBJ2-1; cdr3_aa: CASSLEGQVNNEQFF; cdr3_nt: TGTGCCAGCAGCTTAGAAGGGCAGGTCAACAATGAGCAGTTCTTC
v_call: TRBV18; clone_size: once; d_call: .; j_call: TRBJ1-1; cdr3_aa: CASSPTGTENTEAFF; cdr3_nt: TGTGCCAGCTCACCAACCGGGACGGAGAACACTGAAGCTTTCTTT
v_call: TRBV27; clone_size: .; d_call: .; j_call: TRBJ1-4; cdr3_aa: CASRQGTATNEKLFF; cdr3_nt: TGTGCCAGCAGGCAGGGGACCGCAACTAATGAAAAACTGTTTTTT
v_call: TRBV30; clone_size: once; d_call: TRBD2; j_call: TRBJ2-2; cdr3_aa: CACPNRGTSGGSGELFF; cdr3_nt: TGTGCCTGCCCAAATAGGGGGACTAGCGGGGGCAGCGGGGAGCTGTTTTTT
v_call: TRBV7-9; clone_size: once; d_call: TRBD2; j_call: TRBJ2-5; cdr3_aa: CASSSGREEETQYF; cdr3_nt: TGTGCCAGCAGCTCCGGGAGGGAAGAAGAGACCCAGTACTTC
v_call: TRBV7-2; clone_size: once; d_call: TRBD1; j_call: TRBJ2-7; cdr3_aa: CASSPRQGRSEQYF; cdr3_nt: TGTGCCAGCAGCCCCAGACAGGGGAGGAGCGAGCAGTACTTC
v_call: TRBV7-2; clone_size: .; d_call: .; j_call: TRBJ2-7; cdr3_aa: CASSLPTAYEQYF; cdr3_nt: TGTGCCAGCAGCTTACCTACGGCGTACGAGCAGTACTTC
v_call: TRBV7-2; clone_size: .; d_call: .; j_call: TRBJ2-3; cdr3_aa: CASSPQGGDGTQYF; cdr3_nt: TGTGCCAGCAGCCCTCAAGGCGGGGACGGTACGCAGTATTTT
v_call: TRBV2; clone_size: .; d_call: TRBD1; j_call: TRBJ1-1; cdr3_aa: CASRGGGYTEAFF; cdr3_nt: TGTGCCAGCAGGGGAGGGGGCTACACTGAAGCTTTCTTT
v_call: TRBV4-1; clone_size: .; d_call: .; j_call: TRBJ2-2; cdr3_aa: CASSQGLLGWNTGELFF; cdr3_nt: TGCGCCAGCAGCCAAGGACTACTTGGGTGGAACACCGGGGAGCTGTTTTTT
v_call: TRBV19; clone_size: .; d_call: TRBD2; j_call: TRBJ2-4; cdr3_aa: CASSISGGKNIQYF; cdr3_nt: TGTGCCAGTAGTATCAGCGGGGGCAAAAACATTCAGTACTTC
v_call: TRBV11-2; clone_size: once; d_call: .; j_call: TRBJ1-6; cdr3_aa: CASSFTQGFNSPLHF; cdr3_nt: TGTGCCAGCAGCTTCACTCAGGGTTTTAATTCACCCCTCCACTTT
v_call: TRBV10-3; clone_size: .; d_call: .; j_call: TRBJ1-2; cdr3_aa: CAISESDYGYTF; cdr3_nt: TGTGCCATCAGTGAGTCGGACTATGGCTACACCTTC
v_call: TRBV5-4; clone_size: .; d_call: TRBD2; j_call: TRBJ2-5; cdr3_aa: CASSPREASGGAETQYF; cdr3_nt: TGTGCCAGCAGCCCCAGGGAGGCTAGCGGGGGGGCAGAGACCCAGTACTTC
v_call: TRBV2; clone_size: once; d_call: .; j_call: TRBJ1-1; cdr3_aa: CASRTGQNTEAFF; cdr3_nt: TGTGCCAGCAGAACAGGGCAGAACACTGAAGCTTTCTTT
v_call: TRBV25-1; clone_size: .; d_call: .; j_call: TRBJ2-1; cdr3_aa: CASTRSGSQNEQFF; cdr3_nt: TGTGCCAGCACCCGGTCGGGGTCTCAGAATGAGCAGTTCTTC
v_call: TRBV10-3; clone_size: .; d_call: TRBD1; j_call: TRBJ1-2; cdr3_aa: CAISAWGQSNYGYTF; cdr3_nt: TGTGCCATCAGTGCCTGGGGACAGTCTAACTATGGCTACACCTTC
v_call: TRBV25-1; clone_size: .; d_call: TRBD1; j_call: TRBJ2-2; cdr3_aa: CASSEPRGTGGNTGELFF; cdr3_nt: TGTGCCAGCAGTGAGCCACGCGGGACAGGGGGAAATACCGGGGAGCTGTTTTTT
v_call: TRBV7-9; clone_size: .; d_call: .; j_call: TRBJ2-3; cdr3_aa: CASSLGEGPQRTDTQYF; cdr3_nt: TGTGCCAGCAGCTTAGGCGAAGGGCCTCAGCGCACAGATACGCAGTATTTT
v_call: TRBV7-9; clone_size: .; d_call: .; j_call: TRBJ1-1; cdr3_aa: CASSQNTEAFF; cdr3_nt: TGTGCCAGCAGCCAAAACACTGAAGCTTTCTTT
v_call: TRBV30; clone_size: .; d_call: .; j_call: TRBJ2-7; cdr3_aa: CAWSPQGFEQYF; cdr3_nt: TGTGCCTGGAGTCCCCAAGGGTTCGAGCAGTACTTC